Below, 25 T cell receptor beta chains from the same sample are listed, as sequenced in a study of cytomegalovirus exposure and HLA in healthy donors (dated by TCRdb to 2015 to 2018). To prepare the library, the immunoSEQ multiplex PCR assay was applied. The multiplex PCR relied on a mix of 60 forward primers for TCR Vbeta segments and 13 reverse primers for TCR Jbeta segments. TCRdb's version of the immuneACCESS table is confined to in-frame rearrangements and falls short of the full clone set. An unresolved V gene accounts for under half of the shortfall where checked; the remainder is of unknown origin. The table for this sample lists about 48,000 clones. The top ten hold 6.1% of the sample. The sequenced sample was PBMCs. All receptors derive from a male donor in good health and CMV-seropositive.

The chain joins TRBV7-9 to TRBJ2-1, with a weak D call TRBD1 (6 bases). Trimming removed 3 bases from V and 4 bases from J, with 7 bases in between. Germline values: CDR1 SEHNR, CDR2 FQNEAQ (reference sequence). The CDR3 contains 13 residues. CDR3 DNA sequence: TGTGCCAGCAGCTTGGGACAATACAATGAGCAGTTCTTC. This gives the protein CASSLGQYNEQFF.

Written as DNA, the CDR3 is TGTGCAAGTCGCTTAGATGACAGCCACTCTGGAAACACCATATATTTT. Translating gives CASRLDDSHSGNTIYF. V usage is TRBV12-2 and J usage is TRBJ1-3; the table names TRBD1, a call not compared with the DNA. TRBV12-2 represents a pseudogene. This CDR3 comprises 16 residues.

The CDR3 spells CASSPLWGVSNEQFF. CDR3 in DNA: TGTGCCAGCAGCCCCCTGTGGGGAGTTAGCAATGAGCAGTTCTTC. The rearrangement links TRBV28 to TRBJ2-1; a weak D match, TRBD2 (5 bases). There are 15 residues in the CDR3. Germline-derived CDR1 and CDR2 are MDHEN and SYDVKM. The V gene lost 6 bases and the J gene lost 6 bases, with 18 bases spanning the gap.

The rearrangement links TRBV4-2 to TRBJ2-1, with TRBD2 matching 8 bases. V shed 0 bases, J shed 9 bases, and the junction held 10 bases outside the gene matches. The germline CDR1 and CDR2 sequences are LGHNA and YNFKEQ. This CDR3 has 16 residues. CDR3 nucleotides: TGTGCCAGCAGCCAAGACGTGGGACTAGTGATCGGTGAGCAGTTCTTC. It translates to CASSQDVGLVIGEQFF.

The chain combines TRBV2 with TRBJ2-5; 9 bases are shared with TRBD2. There are 13 residues in the CDR3. Germline loops: CDR1 SNHLY, CDR2 FYNNEI. The ends lost 9 bases at V and 4 bases at J; junction bases unmatched: 6. The DNA for the CDR3 is TGTGCCAGGAGCGGGGGGTTTGGAGAGACCCAGTACTTC. This translates into CARSGGFGETQYF.

J is TRBJ1-1 and V is TRBV6-1; D not resolved. With 5 bases removed from V and 1 base from J, the gap between germline ends came to 8 bases. The CDR3 spans 13 residues. The germline V gene encodes CDR1 MNHNS and CDR2 SASEGT. CDR3 amino acids: CASSFGPNTEAFF. Here the CDR3 DNA reads TGTGCCAGCAGTTTTGGCCCGAACACTGAAGCTTTCTTT.

The chain uses TRBV28 and TRBJ2-2, with 7 nucleotides matching TRBD2. Germline assignment: CDR1 MDHEN and CDR2 SYDVKM. Trimming removed 6 bases from V and 5 bases from J; junction bases left unmatched: 6. This CDR3 spans 14 amino acids. In DNA form, the CDR3 reads TGTGCCAGCAGGTTAACTAGCGAGACCGGGGAGCTGTTTTTT. Its translation is CASRLTSETGELFF. The variable domain in full, completed from reference TRBV28 and TRBJ2-2, reads DVKVTQSSRYLVKRTGEKVFLECVQDMDHENMFWYRQDPGLGLRLIYFSYDVKMKEKGDIPEGYSVSREKKERFSLILESASTNQTSMYLCASRLTSETGELFFGEGSRLTVL.

V and J are TRBV29-1 and TRBJ1-2; 7 nucleotides match TRBD1. Germline CDR1 reads SQVTM; CDR2 reads ANQGSEA. The CDR3 is 14 amino acids. V gave up 5 bases and J gave up 5 bases; unmatched junction bases: 11. The CDR3 is CSVQKTGRSYGYTF. The CDR3 nucleotides read TGCAGCGTTCAGAAGACAGGGAGGTCGTATGGCTACACCTTC.

The rearrangement uses TRBV19 and TRBJ1-4; tentatively, D is TRBD1 (6 bases). Germline values: CDR1 LNHDA, CDR2 SQIVND (reference sequence). Trimming left V 3 bases short and J 4 bases short, with 15 bases between. CDR3 length: 16 amino acids. As DNA, the CDR3 is TGTGCCAGTAGTATCCCTGCACAGGGCTTTAATGAAAAACTGTTTTTT. Its translation is CASSIPAQGFNEKLFF.

The chain is built from TRBV5-1 and TRBJ2-7; 9 bases map to TRBD1. This CDR3 spans 14 amino acids. Looked up from germline, CDR1 is SGHRS and CDR2 is YFSETQ. With 2 bases clipped from V and 6 bases from J, the junction kept 6 bases outside the gene matches. CDR3 sequence (DNA): TGCGCCAGCAGCTTCCGACAGGGGGTATCCGAGCAGTACTTC. It specifies CASSFRQGVSEQYF.

This chain links TRBV10-3 with TRBJ2-5; the D gene is possibly TRBD2 (5 bases). Gene TRBJ2-7 matches the end of the DNA better, so the J call may be wrong. CDR1 ENHRY and CDR2 SYGVKD come from the germline V gene. The CDR3 contains 17 residues. This chain's CDR3 is CAISDGGERTDSYEQYF. The CDR3 DNA follows: TGTGCCATCAGTGATGGAGGAGAGAGGACGGACTCCTACGAGCAGTACTTC.

This chain links TRBV27 with TRBJ1-4; TRBD1 is a possible D gene (5 bases). Germline loops: CDR1 MNHEY, CDR2 SMNVEV (reference sequence). V was cut by 4 bases and J by 10 bases, with 16 bases left in between. CDR3 length: 14 residues. The CDR3 nucleotides are TGTGCCAGCAGTTCCGGGACGGGAGGCGGAAAACTGTTTTTT. It translates to CASSSGTGGGKLFF.

The J gene is TRBJ2-5, the V gene TRBV15; 8 bases are shared with TRBD1. After removal of 0 bases from V and 11 bases from J, the junction contained 8 bases not matched to a gene. Germline V gene sequence: CDR1 LNHNV, CDR2 YYDKDF (reference sequence). The CDR3 sequence is 14 residues long. CDR3 bases: TGTGCCACCAGCAGAGATCCCAGGGGGCCTGAGCAGTACTTC. Translation: CATSRDPRGPEQYF. Combining the CDR3 with reference TRBV15 and TRBJ2-5 gives the whole variable domain DAMVIQNPRYQVTQFGKPVTLSCSQTLNHNVMYWYQQKSSQAPKLLFHYYDKDFNNEADTPDNFQSRRPNTSFCFLDIRSPGLGDTAMYLCATSRDPRGPEQYFGPGTRLLVL.

V and J are TRBV5-1 and TRBJ2-7, with D perhaps matching TRBD1 (6 bases). The CDR3 loop spans 14 amino acids. CDR1 SGHRS and CDR2 YFSETQ come from the germline V gene. Between the trimmed V and J ends, which lost 5 bases and 2 bases, there was a span of 14 bases. DNA for the CDR3: TGCGCCAGCAGGACAGGCGCCCCACCCTACGAGCAGTACTTC. Its translation: CASRTGAPPYEQYF.

The chain recombines TRBV28 with TRBJ2-7; perhaps TRBD2 as D (6 bases). The V gene lost 5 bases and the J gene lost 5 bases, with 19 bases spanning the gap. This CDR3 is built from 15 residues. CDR1 and CDR2 from the germline V gene are MDHEN and SYDVKM. The DNA of the CDR3 is TGTGCCAGCAGTATAATGGGACTCACGGCCCACGAGCAGTACTTC. It codes for CASSIMGLTAHEQYF.

The J gene is TRBJ2-7, the V gene TRBV9; TRBD1 matches at 7 bases. CDR3 length: 14 amino acids. The V gene's germline CDR1 is SGDLS and CDR2 YYNGEE. The ends lost 0 bases at V and 2 bases at J; junction bases unmatched: 2. The DNA of the CDR3 is TGTGCCAGCAGCGTAGGAGGGACAGCCTACGAGCAGTACTTC. It specifies CASSVGGTAYEQYF.

J is TRBJ1-1 and V is TRBV7-9; weak D call: TRBD1 (5 bases). Looked up from germline, CDR1 is SEHNR and CDR2 is FQNEAQ (reference sequence). The V end lost 4 bases, the J end lost 8 bases, and 17 bases lay between the germline ends. This CDR3 is built from 14 residues. The CDR3, as DNA: TGTGCCAGCAGCTCAGAGCAGGGTTATTTAGAAGCTTTCTTT. Translated, it gives CASSSEQGYLEAFF. Together with reference TRBV7-9 and TRBJ1-1, the CDR3 gives the full variable domain: DTGVSQNPRHKITKRGQNVTFRCDPISEHNRLYWYRQTLGQGPEFLTYFQNEAQLEKSRLLSDRFSAERPKGSFSTLEIQRTEQGDSAMYLCASSSEQGYLEAFFGQGTRLTVV.

The chain carries TRBV11-2 and TRBJ1-3, with TRBD1 identical over 10 bases. V trimming: 5 bases; J trimming: 7 bases; junction bases outside the gene matches: 8. CDR1 is SGHAT, CDR2 FQNNGV, per germline. The CDR3 has 15 residues. CDR3 residues: CASSGTRTGGNTIYF. CDR3 sequence (DNA): TGTGCCAGCAGCGGAACTCGGACAGGGGGGAACACCATATATTTT.

The V call is TRBV25-1, the J call TRBJ1-1; TRBD1 agrees at 8 bases. The CDR3 has 10 residues. J was trimmed by 11 bases and V by 8 bases; bases with no gene match: 4. Germline-derived CDR1 and CDR2 are MGHDK and SYGVNS. The CDR3 bases are TGTGCCAGCGGACAGGGTGGGGCTTTCTTT. Translation gives CASGQGGAFF. Variable domain in full (rest from reference TRBV25-1 and TRBJ1-1): EADIYQTPRYLVIGTGKKITLECSQTMGHDKMYWYQQDPGMELHLIHYSYGVNSTEKGDLSSESTVSRIRTEHFPLTLESARPSHTSQYLCASGQGGAFFGQGTRLTVV.

V is TRBV7-2 and J is TRBJ2-7, with TRBD1 identical over 9 bases. J was trimmed by 2 bases and V by 5 bases; bases with no gene match: 4. The CDR3 extends over 14 amino acids. Germline values: CDR1 SGHTA, CDR2 FQGNSA. CDR3 DNA sequence: TGTGCCAGCAGCCGGACAGGGGTTACCTACGAGCAGTACTTC. Translating it yields CASSRTGVTYEQYF.

This chain connects TRBV27 to TRBJ1-1, with a weak D call TRBD1 (5 bases). Between the trimmed V and J ends, which lost 2 bases and 4 bases, there was a span of 11 bases. Germline CDR1 reads MNHEY; CDR2 reads SMNVEV (reference sequence). This CDR3 is 14 amino acids long. The CDR3 region is CASSLRQGGTEAFF. CDR3 DNA sequence: TGTGCCAGCAGTTTAAGGCAGGGAGGCACTGAAGCTTTCTTT.

The genes are TRBV5-1 and TRBJ2-1; D perhaps matches TRBD1 (6 bases). This CDR3 has 16 amino acids. Germline V gene sequence: CDR1 SGHRS, CDR2 YFSETQ. Trimming stripped 6 bases from V and 0 bases from J, with 16 bases between. CDR3 sequence reads: CASIPGTSSSYNEQFF. The CDR3 bases are TGCGCCAGCATCCCGGGGACATCCAGCTCCTACAATGAGCAGTTCTTC.

V is TRBV4-2 and J is TRBJ1-4; 9 bases are a match to TRBD1. CDR3 length: 14 amino acids. V lost 5 bases, J lost 8 bases, and 6 bases stayed unmatched. Germline CDR1 LGHNA, CDR2 YNFKEQ. As DNA, the CDR3 is TGTGCCAGCAGCTTCGGGACAGGGTACGAAAAACTGTTTTTT. Its translation is CASSFGTGYEKLFF.

The CDR3 spells CASTKDGTQANVLTF. For the CDR3, the DNA is TGTGCCAGTACCAAAGACGGGACTCAGGCCAACGTCCTGACTTTC. V is TRBV19 and J is TRBJ2-6; D may be TRBD2 (6 bases). Germline V gene sequence: CDR1 LNHDA, CDR2 SQIVND (reference sequence). V lost 7 bases and J lost 6, with 16 bases in between. The CDR3 runs to 15 residues.

The CDR3 DNA reads TGTGCCAGCAGCCGAACCGGACAGGGGGACTATGGCTACACCTTC. As protein: CASSRTGQGDYGYTF. The chain links TRBV6-5 to TRBJ1-2; 10 bases agree with TRBD1. Germline CDR1 is MNHEY and CDR2 is SVGAGI. Unmatched junction bases numbered 7, after V lost 6 bases and J lost 3 bases. CDR3 length: 15 residues.